This TCR beta chain was retrieved from a study of neoadjuvant anti-PD-1 for oral cavity cancer. Study-level information: Around day 43, patients without progression received a fourth nivolumab dose before surgery.

Study outcomes and limitations: Post-nivolumab, blood T cell clonality was significantly elevated in non-responders.

Generated by immunoSEQ multiplex PCR, the TCRdb table keeps only in-frame clones and is missing some. This sample has approximately 13,000 clones; more than 75% occur once, and the top ten carry roughly 2.3%. This clone was detected a few times. Its antigen is undetermined. CDR3 size: 14 residues. Trimming left V 0 bases short and J 4 bases short, with 9 bases between. Germline loops: CDR1 MGHRA, CDR2 YSYEKL. The time point here: after neoadjuvant nivolumab, at surgical resection. The chain combines TRBV4-1 with TRBJ1-2; no definite D call. This TCR came from a person aged 35-80 years with oral cavity squamous cell carcinoma. The material sequenced was PBMCs, taken after nivolumab (anti-PD-1) treatment. CDR3: CASSQDPGVYGYTF. In nucleotides, the CDR3 is TGCGCCAGCAGCCAAGATCCTGGGGTCTATGGCTACACCTTC.